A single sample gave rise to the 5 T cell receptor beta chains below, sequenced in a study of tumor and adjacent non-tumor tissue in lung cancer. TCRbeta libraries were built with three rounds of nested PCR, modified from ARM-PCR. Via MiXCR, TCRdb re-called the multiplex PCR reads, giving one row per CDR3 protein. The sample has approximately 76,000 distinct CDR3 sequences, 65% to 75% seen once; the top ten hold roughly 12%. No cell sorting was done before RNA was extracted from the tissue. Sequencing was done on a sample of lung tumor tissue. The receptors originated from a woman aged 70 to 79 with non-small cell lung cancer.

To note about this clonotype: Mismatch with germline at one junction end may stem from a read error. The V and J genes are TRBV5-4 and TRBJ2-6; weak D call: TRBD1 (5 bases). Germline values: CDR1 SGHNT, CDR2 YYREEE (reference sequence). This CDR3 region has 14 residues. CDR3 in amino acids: CASNDTSGANILTF. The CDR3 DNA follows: TGTGCCAGTAATGACACTTCTGGGGCCAACATCCTGACTTTC.

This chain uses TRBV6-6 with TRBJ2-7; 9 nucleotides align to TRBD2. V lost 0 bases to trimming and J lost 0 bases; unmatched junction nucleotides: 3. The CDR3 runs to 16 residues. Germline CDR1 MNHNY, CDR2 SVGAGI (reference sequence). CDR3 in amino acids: CASSYSPSGDSYEQYF. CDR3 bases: TGTGCCAGCAGTTACTCTCCTAGCGGGGACTCCTACGAGCAGTACTTC.

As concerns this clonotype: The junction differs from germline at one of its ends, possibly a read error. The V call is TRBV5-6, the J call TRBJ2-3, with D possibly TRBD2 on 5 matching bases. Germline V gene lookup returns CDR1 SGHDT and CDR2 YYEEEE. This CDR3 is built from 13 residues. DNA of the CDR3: TGTGCCAGCAGCTATGGGGAGCAGAATACGCGGTATTTT. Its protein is CASSYGEQNTRYF.

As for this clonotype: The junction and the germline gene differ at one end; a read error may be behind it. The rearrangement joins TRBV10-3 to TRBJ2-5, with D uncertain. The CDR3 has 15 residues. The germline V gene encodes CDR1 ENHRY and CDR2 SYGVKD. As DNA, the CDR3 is TGTGTCATCAGTGAGTCGCGACCAGGCGTGGAGACCCAGTACTTC. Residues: CVISESRPGVETQYF.

The CDR3 spells CASTRGGVCEQYF. The CDR3 DNA sequence: TGTGCCAGCACCCGCGGGGGCGTCTGCGAGCAGTACTTC. V is TRBV6-6 and J is TRBJ2-7, with a tentative D call TRBD2 (7 bases). Germline V gene data show CDR1 as MNHNY and CDR2 as SVGAGI (reference sequence). The ends were cut back, 7 bases at V and 6 bases at J, with 16 bases in the middle. This CDR3 spans 13 amino acids.